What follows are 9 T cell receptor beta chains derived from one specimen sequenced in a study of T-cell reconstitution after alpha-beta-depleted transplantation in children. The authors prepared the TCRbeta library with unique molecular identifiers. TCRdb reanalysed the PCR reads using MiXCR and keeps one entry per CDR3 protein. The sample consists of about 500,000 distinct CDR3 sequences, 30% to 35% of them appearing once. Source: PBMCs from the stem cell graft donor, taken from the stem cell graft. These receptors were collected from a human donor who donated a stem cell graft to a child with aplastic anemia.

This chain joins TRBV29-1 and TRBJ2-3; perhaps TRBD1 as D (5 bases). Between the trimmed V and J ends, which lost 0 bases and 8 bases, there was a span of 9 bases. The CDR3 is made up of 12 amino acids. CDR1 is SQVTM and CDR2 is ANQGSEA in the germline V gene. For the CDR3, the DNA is TGCAGCGTTGAAGATCAGGGCCGTACGCAGTATTTT. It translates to CSVEDQGRTQYF.

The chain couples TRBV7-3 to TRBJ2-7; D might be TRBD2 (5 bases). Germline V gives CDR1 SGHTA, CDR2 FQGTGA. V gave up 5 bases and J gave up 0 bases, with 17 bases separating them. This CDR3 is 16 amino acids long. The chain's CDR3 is CASSKGSYESSYEQYF. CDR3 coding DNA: TGTGCCAGCAGCAAAGGGAGCTACGAGAGCTCCTACGAGCAGTACTTC.

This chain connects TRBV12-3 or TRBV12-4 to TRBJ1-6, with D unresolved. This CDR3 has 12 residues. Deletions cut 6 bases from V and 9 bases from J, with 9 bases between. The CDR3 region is CASSGKGSPLHF. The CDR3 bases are TGTGCCAGCAGCGGGAAAGGTTCACCCCTCCACTTT.

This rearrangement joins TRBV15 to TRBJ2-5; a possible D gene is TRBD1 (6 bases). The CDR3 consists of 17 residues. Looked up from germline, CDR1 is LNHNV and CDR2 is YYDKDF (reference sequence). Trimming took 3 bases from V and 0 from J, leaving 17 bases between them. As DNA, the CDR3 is TGTGCCACCAGCAGCTCCTTCTCATGGACAGACCAAGAGACCCAGTACTTC. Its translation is CATSSSFSWTDQETQYF.

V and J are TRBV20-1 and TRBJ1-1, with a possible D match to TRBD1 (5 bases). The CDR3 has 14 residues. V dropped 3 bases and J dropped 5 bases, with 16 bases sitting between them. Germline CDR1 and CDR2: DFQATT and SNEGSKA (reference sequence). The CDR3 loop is CSASIGAFRTEAFF. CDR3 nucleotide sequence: TGCAGTGCTAGTATCGGGGCATTTCGGACTGAAGCTTTCTTT.

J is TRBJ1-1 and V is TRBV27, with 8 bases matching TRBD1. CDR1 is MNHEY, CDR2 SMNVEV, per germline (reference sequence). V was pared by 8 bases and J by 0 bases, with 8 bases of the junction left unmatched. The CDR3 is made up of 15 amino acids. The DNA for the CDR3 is TGTGCCAGCGGATATACAGGGGGGCTGAACACTGAAGCTTTCTTT. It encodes CASGYTGGLNTEAFF.

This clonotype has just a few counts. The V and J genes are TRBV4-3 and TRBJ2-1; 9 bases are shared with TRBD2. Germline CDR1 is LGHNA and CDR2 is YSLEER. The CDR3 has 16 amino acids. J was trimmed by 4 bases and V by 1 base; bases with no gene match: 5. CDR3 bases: TGCGCCAGCAGCCAAGGAGCGGGAGGTATTTACAATGAGCAGTTCTTC. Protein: CASSQGAGGIYNEQFF.

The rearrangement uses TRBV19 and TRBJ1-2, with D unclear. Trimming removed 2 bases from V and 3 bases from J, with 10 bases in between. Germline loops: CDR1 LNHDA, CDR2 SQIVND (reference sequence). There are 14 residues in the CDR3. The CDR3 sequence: CASSIWTDHYGYTF. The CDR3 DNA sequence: TGTGCCAGTAGTATATGGACGGACCACTATGGCTACACCTTC. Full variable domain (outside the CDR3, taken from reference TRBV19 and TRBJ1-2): DGGITQSPKYLFRKEGQNVTLSCEQNLNHDAMYWYRQDPGQGLRLIYYSQIVNDFQKGDIAEGYSVSREKKESFPLTVTSAQKNPTAFYLCASSIWTDHYGYTFGSGTRLTVV.

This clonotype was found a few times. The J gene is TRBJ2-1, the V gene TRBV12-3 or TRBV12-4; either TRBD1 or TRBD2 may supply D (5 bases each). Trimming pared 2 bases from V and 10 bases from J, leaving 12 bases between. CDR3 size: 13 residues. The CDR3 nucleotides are TGTGCCAGCAGTTTAAGGGGAGTTTGGGAGCAGTTCTTC. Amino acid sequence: CASSLRGVWEQFF.